These 27 T cell receptor beta chains share one sample of origin, sequenced in a study of blood T cells in healthy people across ages. For the second PCR, which ran for roughly 6 to 12 cycles, a sample-barcoded 5' primer and a J-beta primer mix were used. TCRdb redid the calling of the 5' RACE reads with MiXCR, one entry per CDR3 protein. Of about 1,400,000 distinct CDR3 sequences detected, 42% appear once; the ten largest clones hold less than 8%. The sequencing sample was made of blood. All receptors come from a woman between 18 and 29 years old in good health.

J is TRBJ2-5 and V is TRBV2, with D uncertain. This CDR3 has 12 amino acids. The V and J ends lost 7 bases and 9 bases respectively, with 15 bases between them. Looked up from germline, CDR1 is SNHLY and CDR2 is FYNNEI. Here the CDR3 reads CASTFELSAQYF. The CDR3 nucleotides are TGTGCCAGCACCTTTGAACTTAGTGCCCAGTACTTC.

The chain carries TRBV9 and TRBJ2-7, with unresolved D. Germline V lookup: CDR1 SGDLS, CDR2 YYNGEE. Trimming removed 0 bases from V and 2 bases from J, with 15 bases in between. This CDR3 region has 16 residues. CDR3 region: CASSVEVVDGAYEQYF. The DNA of the CDR3 is TGTGCCAGCAGCGTAGAGGTAGTGGACGGAGCCTACGAGCAGTACTTC.

This clonotype was counted a few times. CDR3 in amino acids: CASSKSGREAFF. CDR3 in DNA: TGTGCCAGCAGCAAATCGGGCAGAGAAGCTTTCTTT. The gene calls are TRBV7-2 and TRBJ1-1; D is unresolved. Germline V gene sequence: CDR1 SGHTA, CDR2 FQGNSA. The CDR3 extends over 12 amino acids. The V end lost 5 bases, the J end lost 8 bases, and 12 bases lay between the germline ends.

This clonotype occurred a few times. The chain has TRBV11-2 and TRBJ1-5, with TRBD1 matching 7 bases. This CDR3 comprises 14 residues. The V and J ends lost 1 base and 7 bases, in that order; junction bases with no gene match: 4. CDR1 is SGHAT and CDR2 is FQNNGV in the germline V gene. In nucleotides, the CDR3 is TGTGCCAGCAGCTTAGGGGACAGTCCCCAGCCCCAGCATTTT. It translates to CASSLGDSPQPQHF.

The CDR3 spells CASSSDPENTEAFF. Written as DNA, the CDR3 is TGCGCCAGCAGCAGCGATCCAGAGAACACTGAAGCTTTCTTT. The genes are TRBV5-1 and TRBJ1-1; no definite D call. Trimming took 4 bases from V and 1 from J, leaving 11 bases between them. The CDR3 length is 14 residues. Germline V gene lookup returns CDR1 SGHRS and CDR2 YFSETQ.

V usage is TRBV20-1 and J usage is TRBJ2-1, with 11 positions matching TRBD2. Trimming at V came to 5 bases and at J to 0 bases, leaving 9 bases not matched to a gene. This CDR3 spans 17 amino acids. CDR1 and CDR2 (germline): DFQATT, SNEGSKA (reference sequence). The CDR3 region is CSAPSLAGAPSYNEQFF. CDR3 nucleotide sequence: TGCAGTGCTCCCTCACTAGCGGGGGCCCCCTCCTACAATGAGCAGTTCTTC.

V is TRBV3-1 and J is TRBJ2-1; tentative D call: TRBD1 (6 bases). Germline V gene data show CDR1 as LGHDT and CDR2 as YNNKEL (reference sequence). The CDR3 loop spans 15 amino acids. V was clipped by 5 bases and J by 10 bases, with 21 bases between them. As DNA, the CDR3 is TGTGCCAGCAGCACCCCGAGACAGGCAACCTACGAGCAGTTCTTC. It yields the protein CASSTPRQATYEQFF.

This clonotype was observed a handful of times. The chain joins TRBV12-5 to TRBJ2-3, with 12 bases fitting TRBD2. The CDR3 is 19 amino acids. CDR1 LGHNT and CDR2 FRNRAP come from the germline V gene. V dropped 1 base and J dropped 4; count of bases not matched to a gene: 12. The CDR3: CASGLGTSGGTTTSDTQYF. As DNA, the CDR3 is TGTGCTAGTGGTTTGGGCACTAGCGGGGGGACAACTACGTCAGATACGCAGTATTTT.

Details on this clonotype: A much bigger clone sits one base away, suggesting this may be a read error. The gene calls are TRBV10-1 and TRBJ1-1, with a weak D call TRBD1 (5 bases). The CDR3 contains 14 residues. CDR1 is WNHNN and CDR2 is SYGVQD in the germline V gene (reference sequence). The chain's CDR3 is CASSAKDMNSEAFF. CDR3 sequence (DNA): TGCGCCAGCAGTGCAAAGGACATGAACTCTGAAGCTTTCTTT.

The chain recombines TRBV27 with TRBJ1-3, with no clear D. Germline V gene sequence: CDR1 MNHEY, CDR2 SMNVEV (reference sequence). Trimming took off 6 bases at V and 0 bases at J, with 9 bases between the two ends. This CDR3 is 14 amino acids long. CDR3 sequence reads: CASSRRSSGNTIYF. The CDR3 DNA reads as TGTGCCAGCAGCCGACGGAGCTCTGGAAACACCATATATTTT.

The chain joins TRBV2 to TRBJ2-3; D is perhaps TRBD1 (5 bases). There are 12 residues in the CDR3. Germline V gene data show CDR1 as SNHLY and CDR2 as FYNNEI. Deletions cut 9 bases from V and 2 bases from J, with 9 bases between. DNA for the CDR3: TGTGCCAGGGGGCAGAACACAGATACGCAGTATTTT. Encoded protein: CARGQNTDTQYF.

The chain combines TRBV4-1 with TRBJ1-5; D is undetermined. CDR1 and CDR2 (germline): MGHRA, YSYEKL. The CDR3 consists of 17 residues. V gave up 2 bases and J gave up 4 bases, with 18 bases separating them. DNA for the CDR3: TGCGCCAGCAGCCAACTCTACAGCGACGTAATTAATCAGCCCCAGCATTTT. It encodes CASSQLYSDVINQPQHF.

This clonotype came up a few times. The chain is built from TRBV30 and TRBJ2-5; no reliable D call. The CDR3 length is 12 residues. The germline V gene has CDR1 GTSNPN and CDR2 SVGIG (reference sequence). V dropped 2 bases and J dropped 1 base, with 5 bases sitting between them. CDR3 nucleotide sequence: TGTGCCTGGAGTACTCTCCAAGAGACCCAGTACTTC. Its protein is CAWSTLQETQYF. The complete variable domain, with remaining parts taken from reference TRBV30 and TRBJ2-5, reads SQTIHQWPATLVQPVGSPLSLECTVEGTSNPNLYWYRQAAGRGLQLLFYSVGIGQISSEVPQNLSASRPQDRQFILSSKKLLLSDSGFYLCAWSTLQETQYFGPGTRLLVL.

The rearrangement uses TRBV11-2 and TRBJ2-3; no firm D call. The V gene's germline CDR1 is SGHAT and CDR2 FQNNGV. The V gene lost 7 bases and the J gene lost 3 bases, with 11 bases spanning the gap. The CDR3 contains 13 residues. The CDR3 coding sequence is TGTGCCAGCACCTCGTACGCGACAGATACGCAGTATTTT. This sequence encodes CASTSYATDTQYF.

The genes are TRBV5-1 and TRBJ2-5; 10 bases line up with TRBD2. Per germline, CDR1 SGHRS and CDR2 YFSETQ. This CDR3 has 17 amino acids. With 0 bases clipped from V and 4 bases from J, the junction kept 9 bases outside the gene matches. The CDR3 loop reads CASSLEAGGASLETQYF. The DNA of the CDR3 is TGCGCCAGCAGCTTGGAAGCGGGAGGGGCATCGTTAGAGACCCAGTACTTC.

The chain combines TRBV20-1 with TRBJ2-7, with D perhaps matching TRBD1 (6 bases). The V end lost 6 bases, the J end lost 0 bases, and 15 bases lay between the germline ends. The CDR3 has 14 residues. Germline V gene lookup returns CDR1 DFQATT and CDR2 SNEGSKA (reference sequence). The CDR3 is CSALGQFSSYEQYF. The CDR3 region has the DNA TGCAGTGCCCTCGGACAGTTCTCCTCCTACGAGCAGTACTTC.

J is TRBJ2-1 and V is TRBV4-1; 9 nucleotides line up with TRBD2. V was clipped by 8 bases and J by 13 bases; unmatched bases: 9. Germline values: CDR1 MGHRA, CDR2 YSYEKL. This CDR3 has 12 amino acids. The CDR3: CASQGSGGPQFF. The DNA of the CDR3 is TGCGCCAGCCAAGGTAGCGGGGGCCCTCAGTTCTTC.

This clonotype was counted at least ten times. The rearrangement joins TRBV28 to TRBJ2-7; 8 nucleotides align to TRBD2. There are 15 residues in the CDR3. CDR1 is MDHEN, CDR2 SYDVKM, per germline. Trimming took 1 base from V and 4 from J; bases not matched to a gene: 6. The CDR3 protein is CASSLSAGGQYEQYF. In DNA, the CDR3 is TGTGCCAGCAGTTTATCCGCGGGGGGCCAATACGAGCAGTACTTC.

The table lists this clonotype with a few counts. The chain has TRBV28 and TRBJ1-5; no reliable D call. Per the germline V gene, CDR1 is MDHEN and CDR2 is SYDVKM. The CDR3 is made up of 13 amino acids. Trimming stripped 5 bases from V and 7 bases from J, with 12 bases between. The DNA of the CDR3 is TGTGCCAGCAGTATTGGTGTAGGGCAGCCCCAGCATTTT. Translating gives CASSIGVGQPQHF. The complete variable domain, with remaining parts taken from reference TRBV28 and TRBJ1-5, reads DVKVTQSSRYLVKRTGEKVFLECVQDMDHENMFWYRQDPGLGLRLIYFSYDVKMKEKGDIPEGYSVSREKKERFSLILESASTNQTSMYLCASSIGVGQPQHFGDGTRLSIL.

The chain couples TRBV20-1 to TRBJ2-1; D possibly corresponds to TRBD2 (6 bases). The CDR3 consists of 14 residues. Germline V lookup: CDR1 DFQATT, CDR2 SNEGSKA (reference sequence). V lost 3 bases and J lost 4, with 13 bases in between. In DNA, the CDR3 is TGCAGTGCTAGGAGTCGGCGGGATTACAATGAGCAGTTCTTC. Amino acids: CSARSRRDYNEQFF.

This chain joins TRBV7-9 and TRBJ1-2; TRBD1 is a possible D gene (5 bases). V was pared by 1 base and J by 0 bases, with 15 bases between. This CDR3 is built from 17 residues. CDR1 is SEHNR and CDR2 is FQNEAQ in the germline V gene (reference sequence). The DNA for the CDR3 is TGTGCCAGCAGCTTAGGTGTGGCGGCAGGGACTAACTATGGCTACACCTTC. Translating it yields CASSLGVAAGTNYGYTF.

The CDR3 loop reads CATSFHDREAEKLFF. The CDR3 DNA is TGTGCCACCAGCTTCCACGACAGGGAAGCTGAAAAACTGTTTTTT. The chain has TRBV15 and TRBJ1-4, with 7 bases lining up with TRBD1. J lost 7 bases, V lost 5 bases, and 10 bases had no gene match. This CDR3 region has 15 residues. Germline V gene lookup returns CDR1 LNHNV and CDR2 YYDKDF (reference sequence).

This clonotype was found a few times. The chain joins TRBV5-1 to TRBJ2-2, with 10 nucleotides matching TRBD2. Germline V gene data show CDR1 as SGHRS and CDR2 as YFSETQ. V gave up 4 bases and J gave up 0 bases; unmatched junction bases: 6. This CDR3 contains 17 residues. Here the CDR3 DNA reads TGCGCCAGCAGCGCCCCGACTAGCGGGTCGAACACCGGGGAGCTGTTTTTT. Translation gives CASSAPTSGSNTGELFF.

The chain recombines TRBV4-2 with TRBJ2-3; 8 bases agree with TRBD2. There are 16 residues in the CDR3. Germline values: CDR1 LGHNA, CDR2 YNFKEQ. The trim removed 0 bases at V and 6 bases at J, leaving 8 bases unmatched. The CDR3 nucleotides read TGTGCCAGCAGCCAAGATAAAGCGGGGGCCAGGGATACGCAGTATTTT. It specifies CASSQDKAGARDTQYF.

The V and J genes are TRBV15 and TRBJ1-1, with D unresolved. CDR1 is LNHNV, CDR2 YYDKDF, per germline (reference sequence). This CDR3 is 13 amino acids long. Trimming left V 0 bases short and J 1 base short, with 3 bases between. The CDR3, as DNA: TGTGCCACCAGCAGAGAGGGGAACACTGAAGCTTTCTTT. Translation: CATSREGNTEAFF.

The genes are TRBV7-6 and TRBJ2-3; 10 bases fit TRBD2. Trimming at V came to 5 bases and at J to 6 bases, leaving 14 bases not matched to a gene. Germline V gene lookup returns CDR1 SGHVS and CDR2 FNYEAQ. The CDR3 length is 17 residues. The CDR3 bases are TGTGCCAGCAGCCCCCTGCCAGCGGGAGGGAGGAGGGATACGCAGTATTTT. Amino acid sequence: CASSPLPAGGRRDTQYF.

In its sample, this clonotype was seen once. The chain links TRBV19 to TRBJ2-3, with D hard to call. The CDR3 contains 13 residues. The V end was cut by 6 bases, the J end by 5 bases, with 12 bases between. Germline values: CDR1 LNHDA, CDR2 SQIVND (reference sequence). The CDR3 spells CASSGRARDTQYF. CDR3 DNA: TGTGCCAGTAGCGGAAGGGCCCGAGATACGCAGTATTTT.